Listed here is a single T cell receptor (beta chain). What it recognizes is unknown. This specimen comes from a study of OX40 agonist ivuxolimab in advanced cancers. Study background: Patients were 82.7% male with ages about 23 to 90, mean about 60.

The CDR3 is 15 residues long. Trimming pared 4 bases from V and 5 bases from J, leaving 17 bases between. Germline V gene sequence: CDR1 LNHDA, CDR2 SQIVND (reference sequence). Sequencing used immunoSEQ multiplex PCR; TCRdb keeps in-frame clones, though not all of them. The repertoire holds fewer than 100,000 clones, with about 88% as singletons. Study findings and constraints: No antigen was identified for the clonally expanded peripheral T cells. Some of the lowest clonal expansion was seen in partial responders at 0.1-3.0 mg/kg.

This TCR was recovered from an adult with an advanced solid tumor such as melanoma, head and neck, liver or kidney cancer. Sequenced material: CD4+ or CD8+ T cells sorted from blood, taken in a trial of the OX40 agonist ivuxolimab. This chain connects TRBV19 to TRBJ2-5, with D possibly matching TRBD1 (5 bases). CDR3 nucleotide sequence: TGTGCCAGTAGTACAGGGTGGATCGCTGGGGAGACCCAGTACTTC. This gives the protein CASSTGWIAGETQYF.